This is a list of T cell receptor beta chains from one sample in a study of PD-L1 blockade in urothelial cancer. Data came from immunoSEQ multiplex PCR; TCRdb stores just in-frame clones and leaves some out. Of under 60,000 clones listed, roughly four fifths were seen once; the top ten hold about 3%. The specimen comprised PBMCs, sampled around atezolizumab (anti-PD-L1) treatment. The receptors shown here come from a man in his 70s with urothelial cancer. The CDR3 runs from the conserved cysteine through the conserved F or W. A D gene is named only where the DNA matches it firmly. Size is omitted from some rows. Given values are once, few, many or a class for expanded clones.

few | TRBD2 | TRBJ2-4 | TRBV15 | TGTGCCACCAGCAGGGTCCTTACTAGCGGCAAAAACATTCAGTACTTC | CATSRVLTSGKNIQYF
few | NA | TRBJ2-1 | TRBV7-9 | TGTGCCAGCAGCTTTAGCGGTTACAATGAGCAGTTCTTC | CASSFSGYNEQFF
NA | TRBD1 | TRBJ2-7 | TRBV27 | TGTGCCAGCCAACGACAGGGGGGCTCCTACGAGCAGTACTTC | CASQRQGGSYEQYF
NA | NA | TRBJ1-1 | TRBV5-1 | TGCGCCAGCAGTGGTTCGGCAGGCTTGAACACTGAAGCTTTCTTT | CASSGSAGLNTEAFF
NA | NA | TRBJ1-2 | TRBV9 | TGTGCCAGCAGCGTAGTTCGGGGGGCGGAGGGCTACACCTTC | CASSVVRGAEGYTF
NA | NA | TRBJ2-7 | TRBV7-6 | TGTGCCAGCAGCTTAGTCGGAGCCGAGCAGTACTTC | CASSLVGAEQYF
NA | TRBD1 | TRBJ2-6 | TRBV29-1 | TGCAGCGTTCCGACAGGGCCTTCCTCTGGGGCCAACGTCCTGACTTTC | CSVPTGPSSGANVLTF
NA | TRBD1 | TRBJ2-6 | TRBV19 | TGTGCCAGTAGTTTTGAACGGGGGACAGGTCCTGGGGCCAACGTCCTGACTTTC | CASSFERGTGPGANVLTF
NA | TRBD2 | TRBJ2-3 | TRBV4-3 | TGCGCCAGCAGCCAAGATTATAGCGGGGAATACACAGATACGCAGTATTTT | CASSQDYSGEYTDTQYF
NA | NA | TRBJ1-6 | TRBV5-6 | TGTGCCAGCAGCTTGGGACAGAACTATAATTCACCCCTCCACTTT | CASSLGQNYNSPLHF
few | TRBD1 | TRBJ1-1 | TRBV18 | TGTGCCAGCTCACCAGGGATAGGAGGGGGCCTTAACACTGAAGCTTTCTTT | CASSPGIGGGLNTEAFF
NA | NA | TRBJ2-7 | TRBV3-1/TRBV3-2 | TGTGCCAGCAGCCAAGGGCTCTTC | CASSQGLF
once | TRBD1 | TRBJ1-5 | TRBV30 | TGTGCCTGGAGTACAGGGGGCATCGGAAATCAGCCCCAGCATTTT | CAWSTGGIGNQPQHF
once | NA | TRBJ1-1 | TRBV5-4 | TGTGCCAGCAGCCTCCCGGGGGTATGGACTGAAGCTTTCTTT | CASSLPGVWTEAFF
NA | NA | TRBJ1-6 | TRBV6-6 | TGTGCCAGCAGTCCAAGTCAGGGGTCACCCCTCCACTTT | CASSPSQGSPLHF
NA | NA | TRBJ2-1 | TRBV6-6 | TGTGCCAGCAGTAGGGTAGATGGGGGGTATAATGAGCAGTTCTTC | CASSRVDGGYNEQFF
few | TRBD1 | TRBJ1-4 | TRBV10-3 | TGTGCCATCAGTCGCGACAGGGTGGATGAAAAACTGTTTTTT | CAISRDRVDEKLFF
NA | NA | TRBJ2-3 | TRBV5-1 | TGCGCCAGCAGCTTGGCCGGGGAGAACACAGATACGCAGTATTTT | CASSLAGENTDTQYF
NA | NA | TRBJ1-1 | TRBV6-1 | TGTGCCAGCAGTCCGGTTCGAATGACTGAAGCTTTCTTT | CASSPVRMTEAFF
once | NA | TRBJ2-3 | TRBV15 | TGTGCCACCAGCAGAGCACAGGGAACAGATACGCAGTATTTT | CATSRAQGTDTQYF
once | NA | TRBJ2-6 | TRBV9 | TGTGCCAGCAGCGCCAGGGTAAGGGGCTCTGGGGCCAACGTCCTGACTTTC | CASSARVRGSGANVLTF
few | TRBD2 | TRBJ2-2 | TRBV4-2 | TGTGCCAGCAGCCAAGAGGGCGGGGGTCGATACACCGGGGAGCTGTTTTTT | CASSQEGGGRYTGELFF
NA | TRBD2 | TRBJ2-5 | TRBV2 | TGTGCCAGCAGTGAATTTAGCGGGAGGGCCAAGAGCCAAGAGACCCAGTACTTC | CASSEFSGRAKSQETQYF
NA | NA | TRBJ2-7 | TRBV6-1 | TGTGCCACCCGTGGGGCATCCCTCTACGAGCAGTACTTC | CATRGASLYEQYF
NA | TRBD1 | TRBJ1-1 | TRBV6-5 | TGTGCCAGCAGTCCGCGACAGGGGAACACTGAAGCTTTCTTT | CASSPRQGNTEAFF
NA | TRBD2 | TRBJ2-1 | TRBV7-3 | TGTGCCAGCAGTCTGACTAGCGGGAACCACAATGAGCAGTTCTTC | CASSLTSGNHNEQFF
NA | TRBD1 | TRBJ2-1 | TRBV7-2 | TGTGCCAGCAGCCTGGACAGGGGGCTTCACAATGAGCAGTTCTTC | CASSLDRGLHNEQFF
NA | TRBD1 | TRBJ1-2 | TRBV5-5 | TGTGCCAGCACCAGACAGGGGGCGCCGGGATCGAGCTACACCTTC | CASTRQGAPGSSYTF
NA | NA | TRBJ1-1 | TRBV7-3 | TGTGCCAGCAGCCCGACGGGGGGAGTGTACACTGAAGCTTTCTTT | CASSPTGGVYTEAFF
NA | TRBD2 | TRBJ2-6 | TRBV2 | TGTGCCAGCAGACAGACTAGCGGGAGGGCCTCTTCCTCTGGGGCCAACGTCCTGACTTTC | CASRQTSGRASSSGANVLTF
NA | TRBD2 | TRBJ2-1 | TRBV20-1 | TGCAGTGCCGGGAGGGGCTTTGAGCAGTTCTTC | CSAGRGFEQFF
NA | TRBD1 | TRBJ2-4 | TRBV28 | TGTGCCAGCAGTACCCCCGGGACAGGGGGAATAGCCAAAAACATTCAGTACTTC | CASSTPGTGGIAKNIQYF
once | NA | TRBJ2-7 | TRBV28 | TGTGCCAGCACCGTCTTCAGGGGTTCGGGTGAGCAGTACTTC | CASTVFRGSGEQYF
NA | NA | TRBJ1-3 | TRBV4-2 | TGTGCCAGCAGCTCGACAGGCTCTGGAAACACCATATATTTT | CASSSTGSGNTIYF
NA | NA | TRBJ1-2 | TRBV5-4 | TGTGCCAGCAGCTTGGACGGGACAAACTATGGCTACACCTTC | CASSLDGTNYGYTF
NA | NA | TRBJ2-3 | TRBV27 | TGTGCCAGCAGTTTATCGAGGAAGTCTAGCACAGATACGCAGTATTTT | CASSLSRKSSTDTQYF
NA | NA | TRBJ2-3 | TRBV15 | TGTGCCACCAGCTCTGGGGGCGGTCTGAGAGGAGATACGCAGTATTTT | CATSSGGGLRGDTQYF
few | TRBD1 | TRBJ1-1 | TRBV19 | TGTGCCAGTTCCTTTGGACAGGCCATGAACACTGAAGCTTTCTTT | CASSFGQAMNTEAFF
NA | TRBD1 | TRBJ1-1 | TRBV28 | TGTGCCAGCACTACCCGGACAGGCTGGGGGACTGAAGCTTTCTTT | CASTTRTGWGTEAFF
NA | TRBD1 | TRBJ2-7 | TRBV20-1 | TGCAGTGCTCGGGACAGGGACGAGCAGTACTTC | CSARDRDEQYF
NA | TRBD2 | TRBJ2-5 | TRBV6-1 | TGTGCCAGCAGCGGGGGGGCCAGAGAGACCCAGTACTTC | CASSGGARETQYF
NA | TRBD1 | TRBJ1-1 | TRBV6-5 | TGTGCCAGCAGTTACGACAGGGTGAACACTGAAGCTTTCTTT | CASSYDRVNTEAFF
NA | TRBD2 | TRBJ2-5 | TRBV4-2 | TGTGCCAGCAGCCAAGATCTAGGGCTAGCGGGTCGAGAGACCCAGTACTTC | CASSQDLGLAGRETQYF
NA | TRBD1 | TRBJ1-1 | TRBV18 | TGTGCCAGCTCAACCGGGACAGGGCAAACTGAAGCTTTCTTT | CASSTGTGQTEAFF
NA | TRBD2 | TRBJ2-2 | TRBV27 | TGTGCCAGCAGTTTATTTAGCGGGACAAGCACCGGGGAGCTGTTTTTT | CASSLFSGTSTGELFF
NA | NA | TRBJ2-5 | TRBV29-1 | TGCAGCGCCCCGGGACATAGGGGACGATATGAGACCCAGTACTTC | CSAPGHRGRYETQYF
NA | NA | TRBJ2-5 | TRBV29-1 | TGCAGCGTTGATGGGGGGAGGGGGACGCAAGAGACCCAGTACTTC | CSVDGGRGTQETQYF
NA | NA | TRBJ1-2 | TRBV5-1 | TGCGCCAGCAGCCCGCGGGAGGACGCGAACTATGGCTACACCTTC | CASSPREDANYGYTF
NA | NA | TRBJ2-1 | TRBV5-4 | TGTGCCAGCAGCCCACGGACTCCTCCACATGAGCAGTTCTTC | CASSPRTPPHEQFF
NA | NA | TRBJ2-2 | TRBV7-9 | TGTGCCAGCAGCTTCCGCCGGGACACGAACACCGGGGAGCTGTTTTTT | CASSFRRDTNTGELFF
NA | TRBD2 | TRBJ2-2 | TRBV7-2 | TGTGCCAGCAGCCAAAGGACTAGCGGCACCGGGGAGCTGTTTTTT | CASSQRTSGTGELFF
NA | NA | TRBJ2-7 | TRBV6-6 | TGTGCCAGCAGTTACGAGACAGCGTACTACGAGCAGTACTTC | CASSYETAYYEQYF
medium-sized | NA | TRBJ1-5 | TRBV5-1 | TGCGCCAGCAGCCCTGGAGGGGATGCCGATCAGCCCCAGCATTTT | CASSPGGDADQPQHF
NA | NA | TRBJ2-7 | TRBV5-1 | TGCGCCAGCAGCATCAGGATTGACTACGAGCAGTACTTC | CASSIRIDYEQYF
NA | NA | TRBJ1-4 | TRBV7-2 | TGTGCCAGCAGCATAAGGGAGAGAAACGAAAAACTGTTTTTT | CASSIRERNEKLFF
NA | TRBD1 | TRBJ1-1 | TRBV4-3 | TGCGCCAGCAGCCAAGAAGGGACAGGGGAAGCTTTCTTT | CASSQEGTGEAFF
NA | NA | TRBJ2-7 | TRBV10-3 | TGTGCCATCAGTGAGTTATCGGGAGAGCAGTACTTC | CAISELSGEQYF